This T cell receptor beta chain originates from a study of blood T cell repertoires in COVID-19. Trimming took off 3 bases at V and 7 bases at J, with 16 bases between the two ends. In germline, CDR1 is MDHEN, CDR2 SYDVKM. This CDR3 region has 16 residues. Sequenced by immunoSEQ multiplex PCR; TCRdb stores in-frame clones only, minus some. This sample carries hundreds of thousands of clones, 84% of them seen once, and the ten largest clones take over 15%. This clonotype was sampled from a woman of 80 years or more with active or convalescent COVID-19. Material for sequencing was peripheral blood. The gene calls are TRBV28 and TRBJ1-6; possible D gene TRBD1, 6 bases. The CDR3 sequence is CASSFPLGAGNSPLHF. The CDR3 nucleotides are TGTGCCAGCAGTTTCCCCCTGGGGGCTGGCAATTCACCCCTCCACTTT.